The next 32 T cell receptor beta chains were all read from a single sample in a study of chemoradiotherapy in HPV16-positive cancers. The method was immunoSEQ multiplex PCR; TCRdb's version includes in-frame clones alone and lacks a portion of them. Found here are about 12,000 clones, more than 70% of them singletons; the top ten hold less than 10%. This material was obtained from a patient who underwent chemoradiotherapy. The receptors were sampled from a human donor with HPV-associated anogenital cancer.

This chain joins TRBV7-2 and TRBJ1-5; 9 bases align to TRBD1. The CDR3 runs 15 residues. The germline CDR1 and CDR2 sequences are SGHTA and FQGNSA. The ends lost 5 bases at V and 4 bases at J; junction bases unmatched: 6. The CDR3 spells CASSPTGGRNQPQHF. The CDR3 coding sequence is TGTGCCAGCAGCCCAACAGGGGGCCGGAATCAGCCCCAGCATTTT.

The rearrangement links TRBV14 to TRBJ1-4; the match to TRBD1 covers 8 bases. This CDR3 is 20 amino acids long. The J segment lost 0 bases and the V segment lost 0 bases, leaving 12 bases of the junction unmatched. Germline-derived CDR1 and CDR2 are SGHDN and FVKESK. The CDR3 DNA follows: TGTGCCAGCAGCCAAGATATAGGCCAGGGGGCGGGAGCAACTAATGAAAAACTGTTTTTT. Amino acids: CASSQDIGQGAGATNEKLFF.

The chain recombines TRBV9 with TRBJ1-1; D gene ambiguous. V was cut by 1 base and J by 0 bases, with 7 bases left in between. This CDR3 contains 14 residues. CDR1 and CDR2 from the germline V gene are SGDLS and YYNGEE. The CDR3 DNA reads TGTGCCAGCAGCGTACAGCCACTGAACACTGAAGCTTTCTTT. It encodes CASSVQPLNTEAFF. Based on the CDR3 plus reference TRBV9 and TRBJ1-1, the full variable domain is DSGVTQTPKHLITATGQRVTLRCSPRSGDLSVYWYQQSLDQGLQFLIQYYNGEERAKGNILERFSAQQFPDLHSELNLSSLELGDSALYFCASSVQPLNTEAFFGQGTRLTVV.

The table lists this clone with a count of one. CDR3 sequence: CASSPPDRGYTEAFF. The CDR3 DNA is TGTGCCAGCTCACCACCGGACAGGGGATACACTGAAGCTTTCTTT. This chain joins TRBV18 and TRBJ1-1, with 9 bases matching TRBD1. The J segment lost 3 bases and the V segment lost 0 bases, leaving 2 bases of the junction unmatched. The CDR3 has 15 amino acids. Germline V gives CDR1 KGHSH, CDR2 LQKENI.

The DNA of the CDR3 is TGTGCCAGCAGTTTAGGTGGCACATCCTACAATGAGCAGTTCTTC. This gives the protein CASSLGGTSYNEQFF. The chain combines TRBV28 with TRBJ2-1; no definite D call. The V gene lost 2 bases and the J gene lost 1 base, with 9 bases spanning the gap. CDR1 and CDR2 (germline): MDHEN, SYDVKM. This CDR3 contains 15 residues.

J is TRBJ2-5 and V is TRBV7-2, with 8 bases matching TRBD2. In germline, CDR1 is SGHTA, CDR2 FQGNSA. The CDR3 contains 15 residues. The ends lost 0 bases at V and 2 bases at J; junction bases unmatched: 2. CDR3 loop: CASSLALAGQETQYF. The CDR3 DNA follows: TGTGCCAGCAGCTTAGCCTTAGCGGGACAAGAGACCCAGTACTTC.

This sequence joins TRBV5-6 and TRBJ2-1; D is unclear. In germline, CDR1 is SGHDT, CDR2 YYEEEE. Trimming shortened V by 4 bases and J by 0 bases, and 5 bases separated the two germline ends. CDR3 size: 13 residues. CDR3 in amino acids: CASSRSSYNEQFF. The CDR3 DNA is TGTGCCAGCAGCAGAAGCTCCTACAATGAGCAGTTCTTC.

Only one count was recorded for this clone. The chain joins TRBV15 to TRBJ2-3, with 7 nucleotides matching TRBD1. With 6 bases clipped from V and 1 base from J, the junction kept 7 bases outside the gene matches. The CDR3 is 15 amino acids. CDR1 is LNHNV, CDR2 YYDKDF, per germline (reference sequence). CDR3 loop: CATRSRDRRTDTQYF. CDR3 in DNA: TGTGCCACCAGGAGTCGGGACAGACGCACAGATACGCAGTATTTT.

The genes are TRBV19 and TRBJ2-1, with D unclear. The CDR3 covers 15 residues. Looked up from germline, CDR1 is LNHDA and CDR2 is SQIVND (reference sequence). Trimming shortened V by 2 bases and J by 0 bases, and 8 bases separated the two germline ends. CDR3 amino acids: CASSITESSYNEQFF. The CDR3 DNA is TGTGCCAGTAGTATAACGGAGAGCTCCTACAATGAGCAGTTCTTC.

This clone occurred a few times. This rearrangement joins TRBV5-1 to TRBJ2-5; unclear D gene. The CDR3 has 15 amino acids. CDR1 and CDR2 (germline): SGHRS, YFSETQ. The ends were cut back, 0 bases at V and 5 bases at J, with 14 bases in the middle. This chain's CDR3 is CASSLALLGSETQYF. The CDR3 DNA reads TGCGCCAGCAGCTTGGCTTTATTGGGGTCTGAGACCCAGTACTTC.

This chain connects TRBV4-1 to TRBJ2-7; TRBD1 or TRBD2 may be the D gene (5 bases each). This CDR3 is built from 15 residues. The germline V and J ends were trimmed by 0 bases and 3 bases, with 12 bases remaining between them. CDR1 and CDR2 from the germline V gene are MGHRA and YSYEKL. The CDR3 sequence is CASSQEQGRIYEQYF. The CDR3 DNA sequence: TGCGCCAGCAGCCAAGAGCAGGGACGGATCTACGAGCAGTACTTC.

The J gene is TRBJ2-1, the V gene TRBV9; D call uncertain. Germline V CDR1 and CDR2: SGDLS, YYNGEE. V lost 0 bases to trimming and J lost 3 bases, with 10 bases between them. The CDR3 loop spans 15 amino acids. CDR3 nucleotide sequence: TGTGCCAGCAGCGTAGACGTGACGGTCTACAATGAGCAGTTCTTC. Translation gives CASSVDVTVYNEQFF.

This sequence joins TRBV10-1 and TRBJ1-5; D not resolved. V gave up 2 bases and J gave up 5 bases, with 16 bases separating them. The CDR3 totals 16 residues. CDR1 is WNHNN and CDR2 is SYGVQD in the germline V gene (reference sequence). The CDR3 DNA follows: TGCGCCAGCAGTGAGCCAAAGAGGATCTGGGATCAGCCCCAGCATTTT. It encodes CASSEPKRIWDQPQHF.

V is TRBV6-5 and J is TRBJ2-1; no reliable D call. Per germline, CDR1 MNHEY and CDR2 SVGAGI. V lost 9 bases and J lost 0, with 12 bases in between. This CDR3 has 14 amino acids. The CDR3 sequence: CASQVYSSYNEQFF. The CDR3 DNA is TGTGCCAGTCAAGTCTACAGCTCCTACAATGAGCAGTTCTTC.

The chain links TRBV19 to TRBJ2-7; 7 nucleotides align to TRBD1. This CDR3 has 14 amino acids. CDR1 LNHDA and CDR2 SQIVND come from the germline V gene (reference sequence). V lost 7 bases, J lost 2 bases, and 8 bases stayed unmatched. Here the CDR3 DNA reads TGTGCCAGTAAGCCCGGGCAGGGGGCCTACGAGCAGTACTTC. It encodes CASKPGQGAYEQYF.

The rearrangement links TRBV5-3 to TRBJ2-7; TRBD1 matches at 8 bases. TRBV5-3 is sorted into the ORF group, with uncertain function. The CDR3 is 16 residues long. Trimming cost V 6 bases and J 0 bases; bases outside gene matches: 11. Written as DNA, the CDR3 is TGTGCCAGAAATCTCCCGTCGGGACAGGCCTCCTACGAGCAGTACTTC. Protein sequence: CARNLPSGQASYEQYF.

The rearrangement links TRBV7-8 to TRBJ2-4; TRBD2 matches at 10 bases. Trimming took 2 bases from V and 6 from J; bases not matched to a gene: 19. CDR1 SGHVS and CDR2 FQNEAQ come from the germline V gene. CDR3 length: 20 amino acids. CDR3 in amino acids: CASSLRDGSGRALLGNIQYF. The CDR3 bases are TGTGCCAGCAGCTTAAGGGACGGGAGCGGGAGGGCCTTATTGGGAAACATTCAGTACTTC.

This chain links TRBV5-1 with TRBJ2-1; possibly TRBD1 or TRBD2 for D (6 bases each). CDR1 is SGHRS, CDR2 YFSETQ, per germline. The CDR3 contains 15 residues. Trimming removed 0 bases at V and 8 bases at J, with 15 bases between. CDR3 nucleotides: TGCGCCAGCAGCTTGGATGGGGGGCGGTTCGATGAGCAGTTCTTC. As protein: CASSLDGGRFDEQFF.

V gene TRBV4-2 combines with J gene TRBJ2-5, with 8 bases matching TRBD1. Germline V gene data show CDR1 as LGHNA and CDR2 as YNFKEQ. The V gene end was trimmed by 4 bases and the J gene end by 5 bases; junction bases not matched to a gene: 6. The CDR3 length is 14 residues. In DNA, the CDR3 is TGTGCCAGCAGCCCGGACAGGGTAGGGGAGACCCAGTACTTC. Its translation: CASSPDRVGETQYF.

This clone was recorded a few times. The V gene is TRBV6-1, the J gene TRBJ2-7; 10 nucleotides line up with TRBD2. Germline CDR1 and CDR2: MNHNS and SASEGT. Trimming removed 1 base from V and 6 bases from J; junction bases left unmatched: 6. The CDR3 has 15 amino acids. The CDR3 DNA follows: TGTGCCAGCAGTGAAGGGATAGCGGGAGGACTCGAGCAGTACTTC. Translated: CASSEGIAGGLEQYF.

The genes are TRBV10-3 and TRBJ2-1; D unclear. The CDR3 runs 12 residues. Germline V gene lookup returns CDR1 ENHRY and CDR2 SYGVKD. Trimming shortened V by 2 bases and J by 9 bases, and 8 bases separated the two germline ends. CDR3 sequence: CAISEEVGEQFF. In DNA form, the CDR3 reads TGTGCCATCAGTGAGGAAGTGGGTGAGCAGTTCTTC.

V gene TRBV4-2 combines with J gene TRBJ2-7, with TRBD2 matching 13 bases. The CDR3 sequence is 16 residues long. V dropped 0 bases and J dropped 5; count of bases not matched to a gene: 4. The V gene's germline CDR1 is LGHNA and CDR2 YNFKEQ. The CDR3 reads CASSQERTSGSNEQYF. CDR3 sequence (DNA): TGTGCCAGCAGCCAAGAAAGGACTAGCGGGAGTAACGAGCAGTACTTC.

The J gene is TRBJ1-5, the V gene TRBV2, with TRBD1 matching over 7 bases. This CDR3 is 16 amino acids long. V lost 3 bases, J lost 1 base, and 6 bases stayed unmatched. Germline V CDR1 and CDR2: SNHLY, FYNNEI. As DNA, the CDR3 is TGTGCCAGCAGTGATCAGGGGGGTGGGAGCAATCAGCCCCAGCATTTT. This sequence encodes CASSDQGGGSNQPQHF.

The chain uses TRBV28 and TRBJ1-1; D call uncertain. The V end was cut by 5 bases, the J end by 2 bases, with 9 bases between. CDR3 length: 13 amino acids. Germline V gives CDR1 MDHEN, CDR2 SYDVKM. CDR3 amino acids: CASSPRSNTEAFF. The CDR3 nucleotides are TGTGCCAGCAGTCCCCGGAGTAACACTGAAGCTTTCTTT.

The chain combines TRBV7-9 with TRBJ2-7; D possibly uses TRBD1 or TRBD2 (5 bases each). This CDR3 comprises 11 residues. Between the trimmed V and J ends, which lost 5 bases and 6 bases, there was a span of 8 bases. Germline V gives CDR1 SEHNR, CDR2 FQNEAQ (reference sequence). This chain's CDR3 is CASSPGREQYF. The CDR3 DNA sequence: TGTGCCAGCAGCCCGGGGCGCGAGCAGTACTTC.

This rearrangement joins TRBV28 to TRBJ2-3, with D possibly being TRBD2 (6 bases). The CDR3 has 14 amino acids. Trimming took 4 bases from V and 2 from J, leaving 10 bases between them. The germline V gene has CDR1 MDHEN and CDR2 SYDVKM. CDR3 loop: CASSYGLPTDTQYF. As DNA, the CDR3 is TGTGCCAGCAGTTATGGACTACCCACAGATACGCAGTATTTT.

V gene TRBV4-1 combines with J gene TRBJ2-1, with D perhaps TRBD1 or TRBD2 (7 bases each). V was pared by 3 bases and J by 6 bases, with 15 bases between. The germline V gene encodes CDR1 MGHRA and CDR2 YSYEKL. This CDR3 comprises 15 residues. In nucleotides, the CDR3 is TGCGCCAGCAGCCAGGGGGAGCGGGACAGCAATGAGCAGTTCTTC. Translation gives CASSQGERDSNEQFF.

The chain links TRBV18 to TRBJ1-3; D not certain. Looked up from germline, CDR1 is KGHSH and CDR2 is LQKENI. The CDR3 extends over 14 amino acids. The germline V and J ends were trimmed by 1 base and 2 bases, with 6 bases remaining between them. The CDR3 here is CASSPLQAGNTIYF. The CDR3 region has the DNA TGTGCCAGCTCACCACTCCAGGCTGGAAACACCATATATTTT.

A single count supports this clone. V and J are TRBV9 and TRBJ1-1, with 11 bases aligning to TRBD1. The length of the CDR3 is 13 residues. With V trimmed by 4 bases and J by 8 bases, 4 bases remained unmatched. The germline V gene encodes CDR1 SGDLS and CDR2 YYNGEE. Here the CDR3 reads CASSSRDRGEAFF. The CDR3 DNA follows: TGTGCCAGCAGCTCCCGGGACAGGGGGGAAGCTTTCTTT.

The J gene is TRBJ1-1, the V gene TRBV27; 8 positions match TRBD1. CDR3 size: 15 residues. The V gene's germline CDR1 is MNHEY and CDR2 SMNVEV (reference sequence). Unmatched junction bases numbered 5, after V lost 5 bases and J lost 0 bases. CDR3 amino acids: CASSRDRRVNTEAFF. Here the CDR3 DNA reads TGTGCCAGCAGTAGGGACAGGAGAGTGAACACTGAAGCTTTCTTT.

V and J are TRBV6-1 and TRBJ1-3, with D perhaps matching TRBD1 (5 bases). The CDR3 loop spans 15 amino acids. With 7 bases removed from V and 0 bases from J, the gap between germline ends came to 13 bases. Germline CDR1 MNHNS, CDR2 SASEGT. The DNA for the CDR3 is TGTGCCAGCACCCAGAATCAGGGCTCTGGAAACACCATATATTTT. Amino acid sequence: CASTQNQGSGNTIYF.

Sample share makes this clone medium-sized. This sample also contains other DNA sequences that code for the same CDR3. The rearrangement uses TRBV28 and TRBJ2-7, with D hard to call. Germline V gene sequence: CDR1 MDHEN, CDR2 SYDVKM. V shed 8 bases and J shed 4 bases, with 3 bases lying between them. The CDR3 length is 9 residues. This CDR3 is CASGYEQYF. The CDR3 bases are TGTGCCAGCGGTTACGAGCAGTACTTC.